This T cell receptor beta chain comes out of a study of blood T cell repertoires in COVID-19. Study as a whole: Both acute and convalescent COVID-19 samples were obtained from the United States, Italy and Spain. PBMCs, B-cell-depleted T cells, or T cells were the source of the cDNA or gDNA that made up the material.

The CDR3 extends over 16 amino acids. J was trimmed by 5 bases and V by 1 base; bases with no gene match: 7. Germline CDR1 SGHRS, CDR2 YFSETQ. How the authors handled the data: Cell counts per sample came from amplifying reference gene primers. Sequencing was performed with immunoSEQ multiplex PCR; in TCRdb, only in-frame clones are kept and a portion is missing. V and J calls and clone size are those listed in that table; D and trimming were worked out from the DNA. The table shows 250,000 to 350,000 clones, with 89% occurring only once. The TCR sequence derives from a man younger than 35 who had recovered from COVID-19. This chain connects TRBV5-1 to TRBJ2-1; 9 bases match TRBD2. Sequencing used peripheral blood. For the CDR3, the DNA is TGCGCCAGCAGCTTGTCGGGGCGGGAGGGAAACAATGAGCAGTTCTTC. Translation gives CASSLSGREGNNEQFF.